Sequencing of this TCR beta chain was carried out in a study of blood T cell repertoires in COVID-19. The assay was immunoSEQ multiplex PCR, and TCRdb's table has in-frame clones only and misses some. The data show almost 200,000 clones, about 82% seen once. This CDR3 contains 16 residues. Germline V gives CDR1 MDHEN, CDR2 SYDVKM. Unmatched junction bases numbered 19, after V lost 8 bases and J lost 7 bases. The genes are TRBV28 and TRBJ1-2, with TRBD1 identical over 7 bases. Sequencing was performed on peripheral blood. This receptor was obtained from a man between 60 and 70 years old with COVID-19, enrolled during active disease. CDR3 protein: CASQSKGGRGLGGYTF. CDR3 nucleotide sequence: TGTGCCAGCCAATCGAAAGGGGGCCGAGGGTTGGGTGGCTACACCTTC.